This TCR beta chain was sequenced during a study of breast tumors, draining lymph nodes, adjacent tissues. The study's findings and limits: Data fit most tumor T cells coming from lymph node, expanding in tumor. Tumor and nontumor repertoires were significantly more similar in luminal-like than in basal-like breast cancer.

The V gene lost 6 bases and the J gene lost 9 bases, with 21 bases spanning the gap. Germline lookup yields CDR1 DFQATT and CDR2 SNEGSKA (reference sequence). The CDR3 is 14 residues long. Note on this clonotype: The antigen remains undetermined.

From the multiplex PCR reads, TCRdb called clonotypes with MiXCR, one entry per CDR3 protein. The repertoire holds 12,000 or so distinct CDR3 sequences, with approximately 50% as singletons. The chain uses TRBV20-1 and TRBJ2-1; D gene ambiguous. This sequence originates from a female donor with breast cancer. Some clones in this sample may be carry-over from other donors' samples. The sample taken for sequencing was breast tumor tissue. CDR3: CSATSNSIIAEQFF. The CDR3 bases are TGCAGTGCAACGAGCAACAGTATAATCGCTGAGCAGTTCTTC.